A selection of T cell receptor beta chains follows, all from one sample in a study of blood T cell repertoires in COVID-19. The assay was immunoSEQ multiplex PCR, and TCRdb's table has in-frame clones only and misses some. The profile covers approximately 300,000 clones, with under 85% appearing a single time and about 0.9% taken by the ten largest. What was sequenced was peripheral blood. The origin of the receptors is a human donor with COVID-19, enrolled during active disease. The donor label of this sample is uncertain. The CDR3 runs from the conserved cysteine through the conserved F or W.

>TRBV5-4|TRBJ1-2|13
CASSFNTGYGYTF
>TRBV4-1|TRBJ2-3|14
CASSRTGEGDTQYF
>TRBV6-5|TRBJ1-4|13
CASTSRGNEKLFF
>TRBV19|TRBJ1-3|16
CASTILDRLSGNTIYF
>TRBV6-6|TRBJ1-2|17
CASSQAAGVGGYYGYTF
>TRBV19|TRBJ1-1|18
CASSTKTGTGGMNTEAFF
>TRBV20-1|TRBJ2-3|17
CSASVSGRTISTDTQYF
>TRBV6-5|TRBJ1-5|15
CASSSTQSSNQPQHF
>TRBV5-1|TRBJ1-1|15
CASSSTTRVGTEAFF
>TRBV12-3/TRBV12-4|TRBJ2-7|13
CASSRLAGGEQYF
>TRBV3-1/TRBV3-2|TRBJ2-7|15
CASSQTGQGAREQYF
>TRBV30|TRBJ2-3|14
CAWSPGQVADTQYF
>TRBV6-4|TRBJ1-5|13
CASSEQSNQPQHF
>TRBV30|TRBJ1-1|17
CAWSADFRRAMNTEAFF
>TRBV6-2/TRBV6-3|TRBJ2-7|15
CASSSGTVIAGEQYF
>TRBV3-1/TRBV3-2|TRBJ2-7|15
CASSQGSGRVDEQYF
>TRBV7-2|TRBJ2-1|18
CASSFDRSGRVPYNEQFF
>TRBV19|TRBJ2-5|16
CASKETSGTLPETQYF
>TRBV7-2|TRBJ2-2|16
CASSAGLAGNTGELFF
>TRBV19|TRBJ1-5|13
CASSPILEQPQHF
>TRBV29-1|TRBJ1-6|15
CSVTMTGDTNSPLHF
>TRBV29-1|TRBJ1-1|13
CSGTGQGNTEAFF
>TRBV7-2|TRBJ2-7|15
CASSLVGTGAYEQYF
>TRBV18|TRBJ1-5|16
CASSPEGDRSNQPQHF
>TRBV5-1|TRBJ2-1|16
CASSLGGGSSYNEQFF
>TRBV7-9|TRBJ2-1|15
CASSLDGSAYNEQFF
>TRBV12-3/TRBV12-4|TRBJ1-2|13
CASSRTGGYGYTF
>TRBV7-9|TRBJ1-5|16
CASSSLGQGWDQPQHF
>TRBV5-4|TRBJ2-7|12
CASSRDSYEQYF
>TRBV19|TRBJ1-2|16
CALRDYRSTANYGYTF
>TRBV4-3|TRBJ1-4|15
CASSTEQGILEKLFF
>TRBV10-3|TRBJ2-3|13
CAISGGPADTQYF
>TRBV3-1/TRBV3-2|TRBJ2-5|15
CASSQDQGAWETQYF
>TRBV3-1/TRBV3-2|TRBJ2-1|18
CASSQVPSGSSSYNEQFF
>TRBV7-2|TRBJ2-1|14
CASSLNSIYNEQFF
>TRBV28|TRBJ2-7|17
CASRSPGLAGAHYEQYF
>TRBV11-2|TRBJ2-1|14
CASSLAGGYDEQFF
>TRBV30|TRBJ2-7|13
CAWRTTGHYEQYF
>TRBV28|TRBJ1-2|14
CASSPLGTGDGYTF
>TRBV28|TRBJ1-1|16
CASSLNMGQGKTEAFF
>TRBV28|TRBJ1-2|11
CAIARRYGYTF
>TRBV27|TRBJ2-1|15
CASSLGGSSYNEQFF
>TRBV28|TRBJ1-1|15
CASIHRGGVNTEAFF
>TRBV18|TRBJ1-1|15
CASSQNQQPNTEAFF
>TRBV10-3|TRBJ2-3|17
CAISESSAGRATDTQYF
>TRBV7-8|TRBJ2-7|14
CASSLELAAYEQYF
>TRBV30|TRBJ2-1|13
CAHSRSSYNEQFF
>TRBV28|TRBJ1-5|17
CASSLGWGTGSNQPQHF
>TRBV11-2|TRBJ2-7|14
CASSTGLAPYEQYF
>TRBV6-1|TRBJ1-6|15
CASSESLRQGSPLHF